A single sample gave rise to the 9 T cell receptor beta chains below, sequenced in a study of OX40 agonist ivuxolimab in advanced cancers. Repertoires were generated with immunoSEQ multiplex PCR, while TCRdb's copy carries only in-frame clones and drops some. Here the sample spans over 85,000 clones, 90% being singletons. Sequenced material: CD4+ or CD8+ T cells sorted from blood, taken in a trial of the OX40 agonist ivuxolimab. The receptors come from an adult with an advanced solid tumor such as melanoma, head and neck, liver or kidney cancer.

The rearrangement links TRBV11-3 to TRBJ2-2, with D uncertain. V was trimmed by 1 base and J by 5 bases, leaving 14 bases between them. The CDR3 is made up of 16 amino acids. Germline lookup yields CDR1 SGHNT and CDR2 YENEEA. The CDR3 sequence is CASSLVVTAMTGELFF. The CDR3 DNA sequence: TGTGCCAGCAGCTTAGTTGTCACTGCCATGACCGGGGAGCTGTTTTTT.

The chain is built from TRBV4-3 and TRBJ2-1, with a tentative D call TRBD1 (6 bases). V shed 0 bases and J shed 0 bases, with 9 bases lying between them. The CDR3 is 16 amino acids. Germline V lookup: CDR1 LGHNA, CDR2 YSLEER. CDR3 residues: CASSQDIGGSYNEQFF. For the CDR3, the DNA is TGCGCCAGCAGCCAAGATATAGGGGGCTCCTACAATGAGCAGTTCTTC.

In DNA form, the CDR3 reads TGTGCCAGCAGCCCCCGGACTAGCGGGAGTGGGGGGAACATTCAGTACTTC. Its translation: CASSPRTSGSGGNIQYF. V gene TRBV4-2 combines with J gene TRBJ2-4; 13 bases are shared with TRBD2. This CDR3 comprises 17 residues. Germline CDR1 is LGHNA and CDR2 is YNFKEQ. V gave up 4 bases and J gave up 7 bases; unmatched junction bases: 10.

The count of this clone is one. This rearrangement joins TRBV10-3 to TRBJ2-7; 8 bases match TRBD1. V shed 3 bases, J shed 4 bases, and the junction held 2 bases outside the gene matches. Germline CDR1 ENHRY, CDR2 SYGVKD. The CDR3 length is 13 residues. CDR3 amino acids: CAISERDRYEQYF. The CDR3, as DNA: TGTGCCATCAGTGAAAGGGACAGGTACGAGCAGTACTTC.

The chain combines TRBV7-2 with TRBJ2-7; TRBD2 is a possible D gene (6 bases). V lost 4 bases and J 13 bases, leaving 17 bases between the germline ends. Germline assignment: CDR1 SGHTA and CDR2 FQGNSA. The CDR3 contains 12 residues. Here the CDR3 reads CASSYVGGSRYF. CDR3 nucleotides: TGTGCCAGCAGCTACGTGGGGGGAAGTCGTTACTTC.

The chain has TRBV7-6 and TRBJ2-5, with 10 bases matching TRBD1. CDR3 length: 19 residues. Germline CDR1 reads SGHVS; CDR2 reads FNYEAQ. The V segment lost 0 bases and the J segment 3 bases; nucleotides outside the gene matches: 13. The CDR3 coding sequence is TGTGCCAGCAGCTTAGCAAGGACAGGGGGTCTCTTGAAAAAAGAGACCCAGTACTTC. Amino acid sequence: CASSLARTGGLLKKETQYF.

This chain links TRBV7-2 with TRBJ2-3, with unresolved D. V lost 1 base and J 3 bases, leaving 8 bases between the germline ends. The V gene's germline CDR1 is SGHTA and CDR2 FQGNSA. The CDR3 is 14 residues long. The DNA for the CDR3 is TGTGCCAGCAGCTTAGTACCTGAGACAGATACGCAGTATTTT. It encodes CASSLVPETDTQYF.

This chain joins TRBV6-5 and TRBJ1-6, with TRBD1 matching over 7 bases. CDR1 and CDR2 from the germline V gene are MNHEY and SVGAGI. The CDR3 runs 15 residues. The junction had 0 bases not matched to a gene; V was cut back by 4 bases and J by 0 bases. CDR3 nucleotides: TGTGCCAGCAGTTGGGACAGCTCCTATAATTCACCCCTCCACTTT. Its translation is CASSWDSSYNSPLHF.

The rearrangement links TRBV27 to TRBJ1-5, with TRBD1 identical over 10 bases. The CDR3 loop spans 14 amino acids. The germline V gene encodes CDR1 MNHEY and CDR2 SMNVEV (reference sequence). For the CDR3, the DNA is TGTGACAAACCGGGACAGGGGAACAATCAGCCCCAGCATTTT. It specifies CDKPGQGNNQPQHF.